The 3 T cell receptor beta chains below all came from one sample that was sequenced in a study of T cell responses to AZD1222 COVID-19 vaccine. Generated by immunoSEQ multiplex PCR, the TCRdb table keeps only in-frame clones and is missing some. The data contain some 150,000 clones, around 89% of them seen just once; the ten biggest clones take up around 3%. Specimen: peripheral blood, collected on day 0 of AZD1222 vaccination. These receptors were taken from an adult in good health.

The chain links TRBV6-5 to TRBJ1-1, with a weak D call TRBD1 (6 bases). The ends were cut back, 4 bases at V and 4 bases at J, with 19 bases in the middle. This CDR3 spans 16 amino acids. The germline V gene encodes CDR1 MNHEY and CDR2 SVGAGI. CDR3 loop: CASSSRSGVKLTEAFF. The CDR3 coding sequence is TGTGCCAGCAGTTCCCGGTCAGGGGTGAAACTCACTGAAGCTTTCTTT.

This chain joins TRBV6-5 and TRBJ1-1; D is possibly TRBD1 (5 bases). Germline V gives CDR1 MNHEY, CDR2 SVGAGI. This CDR3 contains 14 residues. V gave up 9 bases and J gave up 1 base, with 15 bases separating them. The CDR3, as DNA: TGTGCCAGTTTTCCGGGACTTGCGAACACTGAAGCTTTCTTT. Translation: CASFPGLANTEAFF.

This clone was counted only a few times. The CDR3 DNA follows: TGCGCCAGCAGTGGGGCCGGGCCCGGGGCTTTCTTT. Its protein is CASSGAGPGAFF. The J gene is TRBJ1-1, the V gene TRBV10-1; D not certain. V lost 4 bases and J 11 bases, leaving 14 bases between the germline ends. The germline V gene encodes CDR1 WNHNN and CDR2 SYGVQD (reference sequence). The CDR3 is 12 amino acids.